The table lists the clone carrying this TCR beta chain with a count of one. This table comes from immunoSEQ multiplex PCR, and its TCRdb copy is limited to in-frame clones, with some not included. This sample has 400,000 or so clones, with 75% to 90% found just once. The data were obtained in a study of blood T cell repertoires in COVID-19. The V gene's germline CDR1 is SGHRS and CDR2 YFSETQ. The germline V and J ends were trimmed by 4 bases and 5 bases, with 13 bases remaining between them. The CDR3 is made up of 13 amino acids. The chain is built from TRBV5-1 and TRBJ2-7; D is possibly TRBD2 (6 bases). Sequenced input: PBMCs or T cells enriched from blood (not recorded which). The sequence derives from a man aged 25-45 years who had recovered from COVID-19. The CDR3 is CASSVTSPDEQYF. As DNA, the CDR3 is TGCGCCAGCAGCGTTACTAGCCCGGACGAGCAGTACTTC.